This T cell receptor beta chain was identified in a study of blood T cell repertoires in COVID-19. The table came from immunoSEQ multiplex PCR; TCRdb's copy has only in-frame clones and leaves some out. The sample consists of roughly 400,000 clones, around 87% of them appearing once. This CDR3 region has 11 residues. CDR1 is SGHRS and CDR2 is YFSETQ in the germline V gene. Trimming pared 5 bases from V and 3 bases from J, leaving 5 bases between. The clonotype comes from a woman aged 55-70 years with COVID-19, enrolled during active disease. Sequencing was done on a sample of peripheral blood. The V call is TRBV5-1, the J call TRBJ1-2, with D unresolved. The CDR3 here is CASRRDYGYTF. In nucleotides, the CDR3 is TGCGCCAGCAGGCGGGACTATGGCTACACCTTC.